This entry concerns a single T cell receptor beta chain. There is no known antigen for this receptor. The record has no base qualities; no much larger clone is one base away. The High Capacity cDNA Reverse Transcription Kit was used to reverse transcribe all of the isolated RNA, meaning that expressed TCRB transcripts were what got sequenced. Deep immunoSEQ sequencing was applied to naive, central memory and regulatory T cell samples, giving an average of around 3.8 million total reads per sample. Sorted cells were lysed in RLT buffer and RNA was extracted with DNase-treated RNeasy Micro or Mini kits, depending on cell number. To prevent cross-contamination, each cell subset was processed individually, whereas patient and healthy donor samples were processed jointly. The immunoSEQ multiplex PCR was used to amplify TCRB sequences from cDNA, yielding 87-bp fragments that span the CDR3 region. Amplicons were sequenced on the Illumina HiSeq platform. In the original analysis: Synthetic template baselines were used to correct PCR bias computationally, reads within Hamming distance 2 were collapsed together, and singletons that could not be merged were discarded. By aligning reads against IMGT, V, D and J genes, CDR3 length, and insertions or deletions at six rearrangement sites were assigned. Within each subset, clonotype counts were normalized to sorted cell number, and only after that were true diversity and Gini coefficients computed with the tcR R package. The overlap coefficient, calculated on TCRB nucleotide sequences, was used to quantify repertoire sharing. Held by TCRdb, this immuneACCESS table contains in-frame sequences only and omits some clones. Under half of the omission traces to an unresolved V gene where checked; the cause of the rest is unknown. That table is the source of V, J and clone size, and D and trimming were worked out from the DNA. The sample includes nearly 350,000 clones, with around 8.5% observed a single time. The ten largest clones add up to 1% of the sample.

Each donor gave one peripheral blood draw, averaging approximately 120 mL, which was collected into heparinised tubes. Naive, central memory, regulatory and stem cell-like memory CD4+ T cells were sorted on a BD FACSAria II using a panel including CD45RO, CCR7, CD25, CD127, CD95 and CD27. Purity was above 98% for every sorted population. PBMCs were separated immediately by Lymphoprep density gradient centrifugation and were stained directly, without being cultured. To minimize batch effects, samples were stained and sorted in pairs, one healthy donor with one patient per experiment. Sequences GTSNPN (CDR1) and SVGIG (CDR2) are obtained from the germline V gene (reference sequence). From cysteine to phenylalanine, the CDR3 is 13 amino acids long. Only the CDR3 part of the read is kept: 39 bases, read in frame from the first base. V loses 2 bases of germline sequence and J loses 6 bases, and the interval between the two ends is 8 bases.

This sample was taken from a study of beta chain features in type 1 diabetes (dated by TCRdb to the late 2010s). Regarding the study in general: Patients and healthy donors did not differ in mean age, gender distribution, total cell number or subset yield. A total of about 100 million sorted cells were examined across all samples, and RNA yield correlated strongly with the number of cells per subset. The study compared the TCRB repertoires of sorted circulating CD4+ T cell subsets in recently diagnosed type 1 diabetes patients with those in matched healthy donors. Whereas all 28 donors provided naive and central memory subsets, regulatory and stem cell-like memory subsets were isolated from just 8 patients and roughly eight healthy donors.

General study outcomes and caveats: Sequencing cDNA rather than genomic DNA could over-represent highly expressing activated cells, although activation and CD3 levels did not differ between groups. Naive, central memory and regulatory TCRB repertoires appeared more similar among patients than among healthy donors. Because small numbers of individuals were included in the HLA sub-analyses, any influence of HLA type on TCRB rearrangement was left unresolved. At VDJ recombination sites, patients with type 1 diabetes made fewer insertions and deleted more nucleotides, a pattern implying thymic rearrangement abnormalities. PCR might favor shorter templates, but patient and control samples were amplified and corrected together, so any skew would affect both groups equally. In all four CD4+ subsets, TCRB CDR3 length was moderately but significantly shorter in type 1 diabetes patients.

Sequenced material: central memory CD4+ T cells from blood. The sequence links TRBV30 to TRBJ1-6; the D gene lacks a confident call. The origin of this receptor is a man younger than 45 with type 1 diabetes. The DNA reads as follows: TGTGCCTGGAGTCCACGGTCTAATTCACCCCTCCACTTT. Translated, this gives CAWSPRSNSPLHF. Full variable domain (CDR3 extended with the reference TRBV30 and TRBJ1-6 proteins): SQTIHQWPATLVQPVGSPLSLECTVEGTSNPNLYWYRQAAGRGLQLLFYSVGIGQISSEVPQNLSASRPQDRQFILSSKKLLLSDSGFYLCAWSPRSNSPLHFGNGTRLTVT.